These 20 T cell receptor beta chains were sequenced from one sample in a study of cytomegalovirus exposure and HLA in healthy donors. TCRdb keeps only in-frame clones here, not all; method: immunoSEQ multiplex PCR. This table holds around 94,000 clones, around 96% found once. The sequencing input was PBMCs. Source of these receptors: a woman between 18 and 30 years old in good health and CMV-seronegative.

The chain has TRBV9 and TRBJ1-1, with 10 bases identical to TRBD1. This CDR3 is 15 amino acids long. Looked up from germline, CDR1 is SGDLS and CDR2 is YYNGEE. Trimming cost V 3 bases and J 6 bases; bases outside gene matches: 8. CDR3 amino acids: CASSAFGTGDAEAFF. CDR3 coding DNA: TGTGCCAGCAGCGCATTCGGGACAGGGGACGCTGAAGCTTTCTTT. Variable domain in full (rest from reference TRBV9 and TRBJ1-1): DSGVTQTPKHLITATGQRVTLRCSPRSGDLSVYWYQQSLDQGLQFLIQYYNGEERAKGNILERFSAQQFPDLHSELNLSSLELGDSALYFCASSAFGTGDAEAFFGQGTRLTVV.

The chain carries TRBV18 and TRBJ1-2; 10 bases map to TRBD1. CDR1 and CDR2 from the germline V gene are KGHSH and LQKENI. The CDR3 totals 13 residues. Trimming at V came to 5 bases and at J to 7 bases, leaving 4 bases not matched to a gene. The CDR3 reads CASSATGGVGYTF. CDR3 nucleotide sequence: TGTGCCAGCTCAGCGACAGGGGGCGTTGGCTACACCTTC.

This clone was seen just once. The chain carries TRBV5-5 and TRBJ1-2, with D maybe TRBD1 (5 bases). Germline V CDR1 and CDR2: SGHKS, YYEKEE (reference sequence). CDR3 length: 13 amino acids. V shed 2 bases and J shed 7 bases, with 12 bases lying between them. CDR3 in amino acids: CASSFQWRGGYTF. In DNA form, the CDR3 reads TGTGCCAGCAGCTTTCAATGGAGGGGTGGCTACACCTTC.

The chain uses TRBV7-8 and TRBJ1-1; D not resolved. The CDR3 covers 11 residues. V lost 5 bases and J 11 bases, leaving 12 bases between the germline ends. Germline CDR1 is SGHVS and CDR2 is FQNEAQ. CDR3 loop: CASSGPSKAFF. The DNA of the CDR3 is TGTGCCAGCAGCGGCCCTTCAAAGGCTTTCTTT. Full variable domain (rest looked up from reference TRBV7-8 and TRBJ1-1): GAGVSQSPRYKVAKRGQDVALRCDPISGHVSLFWYQQALGQGPEFLTYFQNEAQLDKSGLPSDRFFAERPEGSVSTLKIQRTQQEDSAVYLCASSGPSKAFFGQGTRLTVV.

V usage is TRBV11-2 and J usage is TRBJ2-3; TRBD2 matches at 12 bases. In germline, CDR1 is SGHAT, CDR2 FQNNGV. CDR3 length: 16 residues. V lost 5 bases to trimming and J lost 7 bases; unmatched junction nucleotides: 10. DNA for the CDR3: TGTGCCAGCAGCCCTAGACTAGCGGGAGACGTAAATACGCAGTATTTT. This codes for CASSPRLAGDVNTQYF.

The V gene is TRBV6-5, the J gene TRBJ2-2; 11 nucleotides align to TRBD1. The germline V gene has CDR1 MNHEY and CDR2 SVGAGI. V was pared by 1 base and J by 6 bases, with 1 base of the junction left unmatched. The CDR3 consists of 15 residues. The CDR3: CASSYLGQGAGELFF. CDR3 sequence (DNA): TGTGCCAGCAGTTACTTGGGACAGGGGGCCGGGGAGCTGTTTTTT.

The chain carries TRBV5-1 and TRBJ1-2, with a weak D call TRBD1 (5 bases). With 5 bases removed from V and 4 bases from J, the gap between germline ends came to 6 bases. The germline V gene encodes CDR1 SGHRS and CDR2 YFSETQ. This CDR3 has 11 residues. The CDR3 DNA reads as TGCGCCAGCAGTCAGGGCTATGGCTACACCTTC. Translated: CASSQGYGYTF. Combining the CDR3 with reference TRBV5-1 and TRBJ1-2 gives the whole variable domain KAGVTQTPRYLIKTRGQQVTLSCSPISGHRSVSWYQQTPGQGLQFLFEYFSETQRNKGNFPGRFSGRQFSNSRSEMNVSTLELGDSALYLCASSQGYGYTFGSGTRLTVV.

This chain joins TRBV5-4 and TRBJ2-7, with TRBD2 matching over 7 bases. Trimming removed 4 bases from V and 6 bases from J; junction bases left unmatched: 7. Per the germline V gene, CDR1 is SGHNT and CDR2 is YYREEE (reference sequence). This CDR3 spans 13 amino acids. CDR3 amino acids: CASSPVPGGEQYF. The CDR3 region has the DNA TGTGCCAGCAGCCCCGTACCGGGGGGCGAGCAGTACTTC.

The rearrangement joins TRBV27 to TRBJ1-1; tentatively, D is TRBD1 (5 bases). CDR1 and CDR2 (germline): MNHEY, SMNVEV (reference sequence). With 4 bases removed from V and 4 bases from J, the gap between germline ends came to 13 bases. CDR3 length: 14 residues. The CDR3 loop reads CASSSPGLGTEAFF. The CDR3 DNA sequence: TGTGCCAGCAGTTCCCCAGGGTTGGGCACTGAAGCTTTCTTT.

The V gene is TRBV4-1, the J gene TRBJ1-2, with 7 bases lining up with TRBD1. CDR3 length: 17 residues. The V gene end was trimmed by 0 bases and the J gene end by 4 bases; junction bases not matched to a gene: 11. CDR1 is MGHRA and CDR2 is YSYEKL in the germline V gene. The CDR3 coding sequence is TGCGCCAGCAGCCAAGAACGCCTAACAGGGGCTTCCTATGGCTACACCTTC. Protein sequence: CASSQERLTGASYGYTF.

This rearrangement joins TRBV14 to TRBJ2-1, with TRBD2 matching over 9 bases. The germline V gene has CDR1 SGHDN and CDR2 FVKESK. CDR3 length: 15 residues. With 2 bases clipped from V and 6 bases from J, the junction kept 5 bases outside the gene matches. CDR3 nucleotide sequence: TGTGCCAGCAGCCAAAGAGCGGGGGGCGGCAATGAGCAGTTCTTC. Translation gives CASSQRAGGGNEQFF.

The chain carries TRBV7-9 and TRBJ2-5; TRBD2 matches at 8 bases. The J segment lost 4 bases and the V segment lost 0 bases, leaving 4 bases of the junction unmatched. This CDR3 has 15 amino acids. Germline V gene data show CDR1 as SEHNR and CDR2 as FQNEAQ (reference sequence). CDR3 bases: TGTGCCAGCAGCTTAGCCGGGGGGGCAGTAGAGACCCAGTACTTC. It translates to CASSLAGGAVETQYF.

CDR3 DNA sequence: TGCAGTGCTAAAGGGGGCGAAAAACTGTTTTTT. The encoded protein is CSAKGGEKLFF. The V call is TRBV20-1, the J call TRBJ1-4; 7 bases are shared with TRBD1. This CDR3 has 11 residues. Losses at the gene ends were 4 bases for V and 8 bases for J; bases not matched to a gene: 1. Germline lookup yields CDR1 DFQATT and CDR2 SNEGSKA (reference sequence).

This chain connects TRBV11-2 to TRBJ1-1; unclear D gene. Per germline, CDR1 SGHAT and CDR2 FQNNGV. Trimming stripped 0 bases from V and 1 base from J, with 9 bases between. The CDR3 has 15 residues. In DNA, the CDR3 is TGTGCCAGCAGCTTAGAGGGCAGATCGAACACTGAAGCTTTCTTT. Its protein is CASSLEGRSNTEAFF.

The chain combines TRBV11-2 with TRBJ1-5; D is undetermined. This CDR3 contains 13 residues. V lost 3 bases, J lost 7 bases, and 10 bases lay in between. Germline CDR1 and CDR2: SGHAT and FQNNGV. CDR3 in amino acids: CASSFNPQQPQHF. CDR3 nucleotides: TGTGCCAGCAGCTTCAACCCACAACAGCCCCAGCATTTT.

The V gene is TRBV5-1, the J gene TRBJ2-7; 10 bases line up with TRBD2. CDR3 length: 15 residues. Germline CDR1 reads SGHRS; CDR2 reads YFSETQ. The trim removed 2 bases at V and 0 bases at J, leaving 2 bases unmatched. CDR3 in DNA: TGCGCCAGCAGCTTTGGACTAGCGGACTCCTACGAGCAGTACTTC. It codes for CASSFGLADSYEQYF.

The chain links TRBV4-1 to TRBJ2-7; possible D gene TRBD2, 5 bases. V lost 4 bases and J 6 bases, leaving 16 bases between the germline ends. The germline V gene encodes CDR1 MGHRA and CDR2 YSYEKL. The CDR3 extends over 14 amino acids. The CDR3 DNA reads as TGCGCCAGCAGCCCCGCCCGGGGTACTGGCGAGCAGTACTTC. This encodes CASSPARGTGEQYF.

The CDR3 DNA follows: TGTGCCAGCAGCCAAGACAGGCTCAGCACAGATACGCAGTATTTT. The encoded protein is CASSQDRLSTDTQYF. The chain combines TRBV4-2 with TRBJ2-3; D remains ambiguous. Trimming stripped 0 bases from V and 0 bases from J, with 7 bases between. Germline CDR1 reads LGHNA; CDR2 reads YNFKEQ. CDR3 length equals 15 residues.

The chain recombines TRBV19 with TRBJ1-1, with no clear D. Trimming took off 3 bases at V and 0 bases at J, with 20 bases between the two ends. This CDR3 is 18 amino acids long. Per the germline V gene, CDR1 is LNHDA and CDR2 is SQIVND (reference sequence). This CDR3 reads CASSIALGRERMNTEAFF. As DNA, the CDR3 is TGTGCCAGTAGTATTGCGCTGGGGAGAGAGCGGATGAACACTGAAGCTTTCTTT.

The CDR3: CASSETPTPDEAFF. As DNA, the CDR3 is TGTGCCAGCAGTGAAACCCCCACACCAGATGAAGCTTTCTTT. The V gene is TRBV6-1, the J gene TRBJ1-1; D is unresolved. CDR1 is MNHNS and CDR2 is SASEGT in the germline V gene. This CDR3 contains 14 residues. V was clipped by 2 bases and J by 7 bases, with 14 bases between them.